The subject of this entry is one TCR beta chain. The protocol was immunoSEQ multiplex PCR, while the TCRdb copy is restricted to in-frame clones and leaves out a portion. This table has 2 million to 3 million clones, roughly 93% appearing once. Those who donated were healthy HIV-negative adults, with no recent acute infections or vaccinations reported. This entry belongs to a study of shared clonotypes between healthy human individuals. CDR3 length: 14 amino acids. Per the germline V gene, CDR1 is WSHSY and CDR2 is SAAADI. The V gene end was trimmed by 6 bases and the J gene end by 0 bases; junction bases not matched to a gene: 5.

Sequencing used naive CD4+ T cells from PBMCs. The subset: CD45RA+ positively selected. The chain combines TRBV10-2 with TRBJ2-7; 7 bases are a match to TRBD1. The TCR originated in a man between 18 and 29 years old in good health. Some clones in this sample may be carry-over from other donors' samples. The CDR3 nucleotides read TGCGCCAGCAGACCGGGACAGAGCTCCTACGAGCAGTACTTC. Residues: CASRPGQSSYEQYF.